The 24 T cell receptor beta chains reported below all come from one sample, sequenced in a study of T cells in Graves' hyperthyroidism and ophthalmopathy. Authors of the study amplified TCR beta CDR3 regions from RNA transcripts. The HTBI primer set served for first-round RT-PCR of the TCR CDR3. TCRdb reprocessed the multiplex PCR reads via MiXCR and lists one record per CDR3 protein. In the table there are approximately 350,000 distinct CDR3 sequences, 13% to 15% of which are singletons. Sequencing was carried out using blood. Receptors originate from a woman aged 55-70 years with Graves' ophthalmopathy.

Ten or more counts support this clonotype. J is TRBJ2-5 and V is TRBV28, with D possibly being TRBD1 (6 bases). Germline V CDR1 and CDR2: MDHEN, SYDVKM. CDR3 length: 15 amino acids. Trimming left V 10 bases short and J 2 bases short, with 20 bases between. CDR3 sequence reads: CATLSTGDFQETQYF. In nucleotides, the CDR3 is TGTGCCACCCTCTCGACAGGAGACTTTCAAGAGACCCAGTACTTC.

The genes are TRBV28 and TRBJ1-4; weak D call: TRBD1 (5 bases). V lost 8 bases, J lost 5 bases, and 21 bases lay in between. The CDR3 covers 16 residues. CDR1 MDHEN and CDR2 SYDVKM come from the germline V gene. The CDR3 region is CASLTWVGRVNEKLFF. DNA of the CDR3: TGTGCCAGCCTTACCTGGGTTGGCAGGGTCAATGAAAAACTGTTTTTT.

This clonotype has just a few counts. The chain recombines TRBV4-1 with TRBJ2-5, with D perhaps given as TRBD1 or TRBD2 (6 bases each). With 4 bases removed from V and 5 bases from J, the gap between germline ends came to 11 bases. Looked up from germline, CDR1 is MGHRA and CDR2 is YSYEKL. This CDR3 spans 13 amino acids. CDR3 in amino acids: CASSRGDMETQYF. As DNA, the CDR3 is TGCGCCAGCAGCCGGGGGGACATGGAGACCCAGTACTTC.

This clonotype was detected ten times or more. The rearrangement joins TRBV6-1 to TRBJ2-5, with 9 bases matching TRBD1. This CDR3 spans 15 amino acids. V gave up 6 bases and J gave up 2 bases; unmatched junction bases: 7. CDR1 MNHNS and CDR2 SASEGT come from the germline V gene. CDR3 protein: CASRGTGSFQETQYF. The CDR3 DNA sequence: TGTGCCAGCAGAGGGACAGGGTCGTTTCAAGAGACCCAGTACTTC.

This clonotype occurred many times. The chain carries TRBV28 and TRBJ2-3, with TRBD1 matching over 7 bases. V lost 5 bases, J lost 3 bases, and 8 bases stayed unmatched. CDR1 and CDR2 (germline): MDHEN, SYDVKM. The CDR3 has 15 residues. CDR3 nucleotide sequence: TGTGCCAGCAGTGCAACACAGGGGCGGACAGATACGCAGTATTTT. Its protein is CASSATQGRTDTQYF.

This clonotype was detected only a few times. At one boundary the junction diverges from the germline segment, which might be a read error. CDR3: CASNIGDSSTYEQYF. CDR3 bases: TGTGCCAGTAATATAGGGGACAGCTCCACCTACGAGCAGTACTTC. This chain connects TRBV19 to TRBJ2-7; 7 positions agree with TRBD1. This CDR3 has 15 amino acids. In germline, CDR1 is LNHDA, CDR2 SQIVND (reference sequence).

In DNA, the CDR3 is TGTGCCAGCAGCCAGGCTGAAAGCACAGATACGCAGTATTTT. Translation gives CASSQAESTDTQYF. J is TRBJ2-3 and V is TRBV5-4; unclear D gene. The CDR3 length is 14 residues. Deletions cut 4 bases from V and 0 bases from J, with 9 bases between. Germline lookup yields CDR1 SGHNT and CDR2 YYREEE (reference sequence).

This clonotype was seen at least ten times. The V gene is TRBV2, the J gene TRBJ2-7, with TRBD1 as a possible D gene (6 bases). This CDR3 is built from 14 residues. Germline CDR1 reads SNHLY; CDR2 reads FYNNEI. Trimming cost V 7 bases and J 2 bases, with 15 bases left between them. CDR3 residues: CASNQQGSTYEQYF. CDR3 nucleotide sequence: TGTGCCAGCAACCAACAGGGTTCGACCTACGAGCAGTACTTC.

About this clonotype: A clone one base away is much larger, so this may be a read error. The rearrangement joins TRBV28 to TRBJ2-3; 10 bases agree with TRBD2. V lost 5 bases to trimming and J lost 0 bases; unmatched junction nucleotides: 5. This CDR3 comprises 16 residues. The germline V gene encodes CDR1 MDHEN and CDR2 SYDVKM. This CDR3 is CASSLSGRTSTDTQYF. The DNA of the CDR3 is TGTGCCAGCAGTCTTAGCGGGAGGACTAGCACAGATACGCAGTATTTT.

This chain's CDR3 is CASSRGQGTLYEQYF. CDR3 in DNA: TGCGCCAGCAGTCGGGGACAGGGGACTCTGTACGAGCAGTACTTC. V is TRBV10-2 and J is TRBJ2-7; 10 bases agree with TRBD1. V trimming: 5 bases; J trimming: 4 bases; junction bases outside the gene matches: 8. Per germline, CDR1 WSHSY and CDR2 SAAADI. This CDR3 comprises 15 residues.

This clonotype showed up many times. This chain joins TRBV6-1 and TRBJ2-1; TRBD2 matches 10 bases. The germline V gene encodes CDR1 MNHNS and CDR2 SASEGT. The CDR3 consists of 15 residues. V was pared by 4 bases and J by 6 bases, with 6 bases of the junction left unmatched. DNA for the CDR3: TGTGCCAGCAGTGCGGGGACTAGCGCCCTCAATGAGCAGTTCTTC. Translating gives CASSAGTSALNEQFF.

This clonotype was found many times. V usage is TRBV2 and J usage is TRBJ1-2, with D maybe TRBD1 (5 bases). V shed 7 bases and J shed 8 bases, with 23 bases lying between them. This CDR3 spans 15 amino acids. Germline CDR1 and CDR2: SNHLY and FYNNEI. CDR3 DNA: TGTGCCAGCACCACCCTGGGGCAGTTTAAGCTAGGCTACACCTTC. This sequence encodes CASTTLGQFKLGYTF.

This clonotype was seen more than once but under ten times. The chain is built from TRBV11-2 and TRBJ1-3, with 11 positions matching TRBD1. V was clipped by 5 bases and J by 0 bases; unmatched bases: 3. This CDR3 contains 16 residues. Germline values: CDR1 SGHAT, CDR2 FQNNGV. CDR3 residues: CASSQGTGGSGNTIYF. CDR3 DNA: TGTGCCAGCAGCCAAGGGACAGGGGGCTCTGGAAACACCATATATTTT.

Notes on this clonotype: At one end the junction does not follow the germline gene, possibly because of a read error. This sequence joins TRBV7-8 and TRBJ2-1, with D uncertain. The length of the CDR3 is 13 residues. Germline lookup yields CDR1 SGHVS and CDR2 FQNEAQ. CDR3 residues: CASSFEPPNKQFF. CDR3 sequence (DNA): TGTGCCAGCAGCTTCGAACCCCCCAATAAGCAGTTCTTC.

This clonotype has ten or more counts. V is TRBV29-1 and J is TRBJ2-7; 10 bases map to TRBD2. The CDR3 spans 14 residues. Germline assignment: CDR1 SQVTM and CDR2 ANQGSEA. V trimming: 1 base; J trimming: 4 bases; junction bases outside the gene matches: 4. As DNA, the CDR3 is TGCAGCGTTGAAGGGGCTAGCGGGAGATACGAGCAGTACTTC. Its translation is CSVEGASGRYEQYF.

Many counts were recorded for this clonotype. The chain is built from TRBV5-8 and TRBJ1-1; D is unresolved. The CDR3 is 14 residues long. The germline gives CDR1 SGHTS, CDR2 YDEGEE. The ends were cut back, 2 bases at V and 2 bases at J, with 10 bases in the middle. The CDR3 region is CASSFRQQNTEAFF. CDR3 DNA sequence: TGTGCCAGCAGCTTTAGGCAGCAAAACACTGAAGCTTTCTTT. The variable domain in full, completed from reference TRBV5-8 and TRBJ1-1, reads EAGVTQSPTHLIKTRGQQATLRCSPISGHTSVYWYQQALGLGLQFLLWYDEGEERNRGNFPPRFSGRQFPNYSSELNVNALELEDSALYLCASSFRQQNTEAFFGQGTRLTVV.

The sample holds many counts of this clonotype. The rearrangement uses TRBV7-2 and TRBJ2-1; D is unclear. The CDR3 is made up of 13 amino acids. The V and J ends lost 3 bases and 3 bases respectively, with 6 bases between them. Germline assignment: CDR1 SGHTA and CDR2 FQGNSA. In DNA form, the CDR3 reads TGTGCCAGCAGCTTGGCCAACTACAATGAGCAGTTCTTC. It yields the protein CASSLANYNEQFF.

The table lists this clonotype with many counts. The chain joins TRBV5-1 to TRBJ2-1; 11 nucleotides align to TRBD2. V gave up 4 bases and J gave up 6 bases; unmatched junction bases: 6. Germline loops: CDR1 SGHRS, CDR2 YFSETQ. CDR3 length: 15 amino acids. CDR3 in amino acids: CASSPVTSGSNEQFF. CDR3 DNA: TGCGCCAGCAGCCCTGTTACTAGCGGGAGCAATGAGCAGTTCTTC.

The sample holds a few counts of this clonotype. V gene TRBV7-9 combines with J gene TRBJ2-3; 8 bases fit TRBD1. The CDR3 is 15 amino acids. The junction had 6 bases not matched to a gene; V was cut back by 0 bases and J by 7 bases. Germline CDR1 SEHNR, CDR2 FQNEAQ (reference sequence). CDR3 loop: CASSLARQGRNTQYF. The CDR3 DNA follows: TGTGCCAGCAGCTTAGCCAGACAGGGGAGAAATACGCAGTATTTT.

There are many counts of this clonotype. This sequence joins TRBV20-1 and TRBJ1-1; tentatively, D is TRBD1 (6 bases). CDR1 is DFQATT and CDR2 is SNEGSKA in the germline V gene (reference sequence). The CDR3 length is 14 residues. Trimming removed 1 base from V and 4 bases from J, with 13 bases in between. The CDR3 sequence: CSARGGGPTTEAFF. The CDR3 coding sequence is TGCAGTGCTAGAGGCGGGGGGCCGACCACTGAAGCTTTCTTT.

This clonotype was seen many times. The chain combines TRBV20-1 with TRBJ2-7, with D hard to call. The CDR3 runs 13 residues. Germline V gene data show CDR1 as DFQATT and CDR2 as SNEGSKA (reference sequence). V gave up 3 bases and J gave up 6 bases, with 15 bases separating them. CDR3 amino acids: CSASSDPALEQYF. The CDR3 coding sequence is TGCAGTGCTAGCTCGGACCCCGCCCTCGAGCAGTACTTC.

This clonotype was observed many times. The CDR3 sequence: CASSIFGGGANVLTF. CDR3 nucleotides: TGTGCCAGCAGTATTTTTGGGGGTGGGGCCAACGTCCTGACTTTC. This sequence joins TRBV2 and TRBJ2-6; D is perhaps TRBD1 or TRBD2 (5 bases each). Germline V gene sequence: CDR1 SNHLY, CDR2 FYNNEI. Trimming removed 5 bases at V and 3 bases at J, with 11 bases between. The CDR3 is 15 amino acids.

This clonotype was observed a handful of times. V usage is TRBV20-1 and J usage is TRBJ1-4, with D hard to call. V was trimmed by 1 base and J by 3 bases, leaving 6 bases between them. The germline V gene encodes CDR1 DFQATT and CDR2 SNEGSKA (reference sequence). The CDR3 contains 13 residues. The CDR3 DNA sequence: TGCAGTGCTAGAGTTGGAGCTAATGAAAAACTGTTTTTT. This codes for CSARVGANEKLFF.

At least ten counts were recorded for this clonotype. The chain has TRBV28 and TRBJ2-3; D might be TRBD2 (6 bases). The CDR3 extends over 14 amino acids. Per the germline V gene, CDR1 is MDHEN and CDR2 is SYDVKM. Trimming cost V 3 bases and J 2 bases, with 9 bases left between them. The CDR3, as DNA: TGTGCCAGCAGTTTCGTGGACTACACAGATACGCAGTATTTT. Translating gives CASSFVDYTDTQYF. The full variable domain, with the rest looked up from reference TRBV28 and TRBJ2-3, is DVKVTQSSRYLVKRTGEKVFLECVQDMDHENMFWYRQDPGLGLRLIYFSYDVKMKEKGDIPEGYSVSREKKERFSLILESASTNQTSMYLCASSFVDYTDTQYFGPGTRLTVL.